Following are 8 T cell receptor beta chains from one sample sequenced in a study of T cells expressing NK-cell markers. TCRdb reworked the 5' RACE reads into one entry per CDR3 protein, no DNA. This specimen shows roughly 120,000 distinct CDR3 sequences; the ten leading clones hold roughly 18%. Sequences were obtained from blood T cells: a sorted CD56 or NKG2C T cell subset, CD4+ or CD8+ T cells, or bulk PBMC T cells (not recorded which). The receptor source for this set is a woman between 18 and 75 years old in good health.

The CDR3 reads CASSDSGRADEQFF. The chain is built from TRBV2 and TRBJ2-1; TCRdb lists TRBD2, though no DNA is available to test this call. The CDR3 has 14 residues. The germline CDR1 and CDR2 sequences are SNHLY and FYNNEI.

The chain combines TRBV7-9 with TRBJ1-4; TCRdb proposes TRBD1, but this gene call is untestable without DNA. The CDR3 length is 14 residues. Germline loops: CDR1 SEHNR, CDR2 FQNEAQ (reference sequence). CDR3 protein: CASSSRGGIGKLFF.

The chain is built from TRBV18 and TRBJ2-4; TCRdb's assignment of TRBD1 cannot be checked, as there is no DNA. The CDR3 has 12 residues. Germline CDR1 and CDR2: KGHSH and LQKENI. The CDR3 is CASSPSGQGSHF.

The chain employs TRBV9 and TRBJ1-3; TCRdb picks TRBD1, but there is no DNA to check that call. The germline V gene encodes CDR1 SGDLS and CDR2 YYNGEE. The CDR3 totals 14 residues. CDR3 region: CASSERGTGNTIYF.

The rearrangement uses TRBV6-5 and TRBJ1-1. Per germline, CDR1 MNHEY and CDR2 SVGAGI. The CDR3 has 16 residues. The CDR3 is CASSYSRDSGFPEAFF.

The chain combines TRBV4-1 with TRBJ1-1; TCRdb selects TRBD1, and the lack of DNA leaves this call unchecked. Germline V gene lookup returns CDR1 MGHRA and CDR2 YSYEKL. The CDR3 contains 17 residues. The CDR3 here is CASSLRTGGFGNTEAFF.

This chain connects TRBV5-6 to TRBJ1-6; without DNA, the TCRdb call of TRBD1 cannot be checked. Per the germline V gene, CDR1 is SGHDT and CDR2 is YYEEEE. CDR3 length: 12 amino acids. The CDR3 sequence: CASSTGFSPLHF. Full variable domain (missing parts from reference TRBV5-6 and TRBJ1-6): DAGVTQSPTHLIKTRGQQVTLRCSPKSGHDTVSWYQQALGQGPQFIFQYYEEEERQRGNFPDRFSGHQFPNYSSELNVNALLLGDSALYLCASSTGFSPLHFGNGTRLTVT.

The genes are TRBV21-1 and TRBJ2-7; TCRdb selects TRBD2, and the lack of DNA leaves this call unchecked. TRBV21-1 constitutes a pseudogene. The CDR3 contains 15 residues. The CDR3 sequence: CASSGRLAGGDEQYF.